The text below deals with one TCR beta chain. The antigen is not known. This entry is derived from a study of T cell responses to AZD1222 COVID-19 vaccine. Study-wide findings and caveats: With two AZD1222 doses given, Spike-specific TCR breadth and depth both rose. Sampling captured repertoires only after the peak T cell response. Close to half of spike-specific TCRs reportedly recognize unmutated variant regions. Only a handful of AZD1222 recipients, several in all, had baseline seropositivity.

Some clones are missing from TCRdb's copy, which holds only in-frame ones; the method was immunoSEQ multiplex PCR. The sample contains 90,000 to 150,000 clones, about 90% of which appear only once. The sequencing used peripheral blood, collected on day 0 of AZD1222 vaccination. The sequence derives from an adult in good health.

For the CDR3, the DNA is TGCAGCTCCGGGCAGGGGGAAGCTTTCTTT. It is translated as CSSGQGEAFF. The V and J genes are TRBV29-1 and TRBJ1-1; possibly TRBD1 for D (6 bases). CDR3 length equals 10 residues. Germline-derived CDR1 and CDR2 are SQVTM and ANQGSEA. V gave up 8 bases and J gave up 8 bases, with 12 bases separating them.